Shown below are 22 T cell receptor beta chains from a single sample sequenced in a study of patients and donors after allogeneic stem cell transplantation. TCRdb re-called the RT-PCR reads through MiXCR, storing one row per CDR3 protein. The data hold about 960,000 distinct CDR3 sequences, with more than 15% observed a single time. The sample was blood, either unsorted or a sorted T cell fraction (not recorded which). All receptors come from a human donor who was either an allogeneic HSCT recipient or a stem cell or donor lymphocyte infusion donor (not recorded which). It is not recorded whose cells these are; they may come from a transplant donor.

This chain links TRBV11-2 with TRBJ2-1; possibly TRBD1 for D (5 bases). CDR1 SGHAT and CDR2 FQNNGV come from the germline V gene. V was pared by 3 bases and J by 0 bases, with 18 bases between. This CDR3 is 18 amino acids long. The CDR3 DNA reads TGTGCCAGCAGCTTTACCTGGGGCCCGAGGAGCTCCTACAATGAGCAGTTCTTC. Translation: CASSFTWGPRSSYNEQFF.

The chain couples TRBV7-2 to TRBJ2-3, with 7 bases aligning to TRBD2. CDR3 length equals 13 residues. With 10 bases clipped from V and 4 bases from J, the junction kept 8 bases outside the gene matches. Germline-derived CDR1 and CDR2 are SGHTA and FQGNSA. The CDR3 DNA reads TGTGCCAACGAGAGGAGCGGGGCAGATACGCAGTATTTT. As protein: CANERSGADTQYF. Complete variable domain (other parts from reference TRBV7-2 and TRBJ2-3): GAGVSQSPSNKVTEKGKDVELRCDPISGHTALYWYRQSLGQGLEFLIYFQGNSAPDKSGLPSDRFSAERTGGSVSTLTIQRTQQEDSAVYLCANERSGADTQYFGPGTRLTVL.

The genes are TRBV7-9 and TRBJ2-1, with D possibly matching TRBD2 (6 bases). The V end lost 1 base, the J end lost 9 bases, and 22 bases lay between the germline ends. Germline CDR1 and CDR2: SEHNR and FQNEAQ (reference sequence). The CDR3 totals 17 residues. CDR3 sequence: CASSLVAGTPIWGEQFF. For the CDR3, the DNA is TGTGCCAGCAGCTTAGTCGCCGGGACTCCCATCTGGGGTGAGCAGTTCTTC.

The J gene is TRBJ1-5, the V gene TRBV12-3 or TRBV12-4, with a tentative D call TRBD1 (6 bases). The CDR3 contains 13 residues. Trimming removed 7 bases at V and 2 bases at J, with 9 bases between. The CDR3 DNA is TGTGCCAGCAAGGAGGGGGGCAATCAGCCCCAGCATTTT. Protein product: CASKEGGNQPQHF.

J is TRBJ1-1 and V is TRBV29-1, with D perhaps matching TRBD1 (6 bases). The CDR3 has 13 amino acids. Trimming took off 6 bases at V and 4 bases at J, with 15 bases between the two ends. Germline V lookup: CDR1 SQVTM, CDR2 ANQGSEA. The CDR3 sequence is CSVLRGRSTEAFF. The CDR3 nucleotides read TGCAGCGTCCTCAGGGGCAGGTCCACTGAAGCTTTCTTT. Supplemented by reference TRBV29-1 and TRBJ1-1, the full variable domain reads SAVISQKPSRDICQRGTSLTIQCQVDSQVTMMFWYRQQPGQSLTLIATANQGSEATYESGFVIDKFPISRPNLTFSTLTVSNMSPEDSSIYLCSVLRGRSTEAFFGQGTRLTVV.

This clonotype was counted once. The chain carries TRBV7-6 and TRBJ2-2, with 7 bases matching TRBD2. CDR3 length: 15 amino acids. Trimming cost V 2 bases and J 0 bases; bases outside gene matches: 0. Germline V gene sequence: CDR1 SGHVS, CDR2 FNYEAQ. CDR3 sequence (DNA): TGTGCCAGCAGCTTAAGCGGGACGAACACCGGGGAGCTGTTTTTT. Protein sequence: CASSLSGTNTGELFF.

This chain connects TRBV20-1 to TRBJ2-3; D is uncertain. CDR1 and CDR2 (germline): DFQATT, SNEGSKA (reference sequence). Trimming left V 1 base short and J 0 bases short, with 8 bases between. The CDR3 has 14 residues. The CDR3, as DNA: TGCAGTGCTAGAGCCCCCAGTAGCACAGATACGCAGTATTTT. Its protein product is CSARAPSSTDTQYF.

In this sample, this clonotype turned up many times. The chain combines TRBV12-3 or TRBV12-4 with TRBJ2-1, with 9 nucleotides matching TRBD2. CDR3 length: 14 amino acids. The V gene end was trimmed by 6 bases and the J gene end by 8 bases; junction bases not matched to a gene: 8. Here the CDR3 reads CASRGGGARDEQFF. For the CDR3, the DNA is TGTGCCAGCAGAGGCGGGGGGGCCAGGGATGAGCAGTTCTTC.

Only a few counts were recorded for this clonotype. V gene TRBV6-2 or TRBV6-3 combines with J gene TRBJ1-2; unclear D gene. The CDR3 runs to 12 residues. CDR1 is MNHEY and CDR2 is SVGEGT in the germline V gene. Trimming pared 7 bases from V and 8 bases from J, leaving 14 bases between. CDR3 bases: TGTGCCAGCAATCGGCAGAACGACGGCTACACCTTC. The encoded protein is CASNRQNDGYTF.

V usage is TRBV11-2 and J usage is TRBJ2-7, with 7 bases aligning to TRBD1. Trimming took 5 bases from V and 6 from J; bases not matched to a gene: 10. Germline V gene data show CDR1 as SGHAT and CDR2 as FQNNGV. This CDR3 is 14 amino acids long. CDR3 amino acids: CASSANRGMGEQYF. The CDR3 region has the DNA TGTGCCAGCAGCGCAAACAGGGGAATGGGCGAGCAGTACTTC.

The chain couples TRBV5-5 to TRBJ2-3; 10 positions agree with TRBD1. V lost 4 bases, J lost 0 bases, and 5 bases stayed unmatched. Germline V gives CDR1 SGHKS, CDR2 YYEKEE (reference sequence). The CDR3 runs to 16 residues. DNA of the CDR3: TGTGCCAGCAGCCGACAGGGGGCCCCTAGCACAGATACGCAGTATTTT. Protein product: CASSRQGAPSTDTQYF.

The rearrangement joins TRBV30 to TRBJ2-7; no firm D call. The CDR3 loop spans 13 amino acids. Between the trimmed V and J ends, which lost 0 bases and 3 bases, there was a span of 9 bases. Germline values: CDR1 GTSNPN, CDR2 SVGIG (reference sequence). The CDR3 region is CAWSVGVNYEQYF. The DNA for the CDR3 is TGTGCCTGGAGTGTAGGAGTAAACTACGAGCAGTACTTC.

This clonotype has only a few counts. The chain carries TRBV9 and TRBJ1-6, with D unclear. This CDR3 spans 14 amino acids. The germline CDR1 and CDR2 sequences are SGDLS and YYNGEE. V was shortened by 0 bases and J by 6 bases, with 7 bases between the two germline ends. The CDR3 sequence is CASSVASSNSPLHF. The CDR3 region has the DNA TGTGCCAGCAGCGTAGCCTCAAGTAATTCACCCCTCCACTTT.

The chain uses TRBV7-9 and TRBJ2-2; D ambiguous. The germline gives CDR1 SEHNR, CDR2 FQNEAQ (reference sequence). This CDR3 spans 15 amino acids. V dropped 2 bases and J dropped 5 bases, with 12 bases sitting between them. CDR3 nucleotide sequence: TGTGCCAGCAGCTTATTCCGCTTATCAACCGGGGAGCTGTTTTTT. As protein: CASSLFRLSTGELFF.

The sample holds a few counts of this clonotype. The chain carries TRBV29-1 and TRBJ1-2; D not certain. Germline values: CDR1 SQVTM, CDR2 ANQGSEA. The CDR3 is 11 residues long. V lost 1 base and J 5 bases, leaving 5 bases between the germline ends. CDR3 sequence reads: CSVEGTYGYTF. The CDR3 nucleotides read TGCAGCGTTGAAGGGACGTATGGCTACACCTTC.

The chain joins TRBV19 to TRBJ2-1; a possible D gene is TRBD1 (6 bases). This CDR3 contains 15 residues. Germline CDR1 reads LNHDA; CDR2 reads SQIVND (reference sequence). V was shortened by 3 bases and J by 1 base, with 10 bases between the two germline ends. The DNA of the CDR3 is TGTGCCAGTAGTATGAGGGGGAGTTCCTACAATGAGCAGTTCTTC. Translation: CASSMRGSSYNEQFF.

The CDR3 sequence is CASSIWGNTEAFF. CDR3 sequence (DNA): TGTGCCAGCAGCATATGGGGTAACACTGAAGCTTTCTTT. The J gene is TRBJ1-1, the V gene TRBV27; D unresolved. The germline V and J ends were trimmed by 6 bases and 2 bases, with 10 bases remaining between them. Germline V gives CDR1 MNHEY, CDR2 SMNVEV (reference sequence). CDR3 length: 13 residues.

This sequence joins TRBV20-1 and TRBJ2-5; 8 bases map to TRBD1. The CDR3 consists of 14 residues. The germline V gene has CDR1 DFQATT and CDR2 SNEGSKA (reference sequence). Trimming at V came to 6 bases and at J to 4 bases, leaving 10 bases not matched to a gene. DNA for the CDR3: TGCAGTGCCCCACTCTGGGACAGGCCAGAGACCCAGTACTTC. It specifies CSAPLWDRPETQYF.

This sequence joins TRBV6-2 or TRBV6-3 and TRBJ2-3; 8 nucleotides line up with TRBD2. From germline, CDR1 is MNHEY and CDR2 SVGEGT. V lost 5 bases and J lost 1; bases outside the gene matches: 5. This CDR3 region has 15 residues. In DNA, the CDR3 is TGTGCCAGCAGTGGCCGGCGGGGGGGCACAGATACGCAGTATTTT. Residues: CASSGRRGGTDTQYF.

The rearrangement uses TRBV7-2 and TRBJ2-7; 9 bases match TRBD2. The CDR3 covers 15 residues. Germline lookup yields CDR1 SGHTA and CDR2 FQGNSA. Unmatched junction bases numbered 8, after V lost 5 bases and J lost 3 bases. The CDR3 is CASSDPGLADYEQYF. The CDR3 nucleotides read TGTGCCAGCAGCGATCCGGGACTAGCCGACTACGAGCAGTACTTC.

For this clonotype: Mismatch with germline at one junction end may stem from a read error. V gene TRBV10-3 combines with J gene TRBJ2-1, with TRBD2 as a possible D gene (5 bases). Germline values: CDR1 ENHRY, CDR2 SYGVKD. This CDR3 spans 15 amino acids. CDR3 coding DNA: TGTGTCATCAGTGAGCGGCAGGCCATCTACAATGAGCAGTTCTTC. Its translation is CVISERQAIYNEQFF.

This clonotype was counted only a few times. The gene calls are TRBV11-2 and TRBJ2-5; TRBD2 matches 8 bases. Trimming at V came to 2 bases and at J to 5 bases, leaving 7 bases not matched to a gene. Per the germline V gene, CDR1 is SGHAT and CDR2 is FQNNGV. The CDR3 is 15 amino acids. The CDR3 sequence: CASSLNGRAGETQYF. CDR3 DNA: TGTGCCAGCAGCTTAAACGGGAGGGCCGGGGAGACCCAGTACTTC.